The clone carrying this T cell receptor (beta chain) was seen more than once but under ten times. This entry is derived from a study of shared clonotypes between healthy human individuals. Across the whole study: Each donor's CD8 memory used one plate, CD8 naive two, each CD4 subset three.

TCRdb's table, derived via immunoSEQ multiplex PCR, lists solely in-frame clones and lacks some. The table has over 700,000 clones, roughly 72% seen once. The V and J ends lost 2 bases and 7 bases respectively, with 11 bases between them. Germline values: CDR1 MDHEN, CDR2 SYDVKM. There are 13 residues in the CDR3. The chain has TRBV28 and TRBJ1-2, with D perhaps matching TRBD1 (5 bases). The TCR was taken from a woman aged 25 to 39 in good health. Sequences were obtained from memory CD4+ T cells sorted from blood. Indicated subset: CD45RA-negative fraction. The DNA of the CDR3 is TGTGCCAGCAGTTTAGCCCAGGGATCTGGCTACACCTTC. Protein product: CASSLAQGSGYTF.